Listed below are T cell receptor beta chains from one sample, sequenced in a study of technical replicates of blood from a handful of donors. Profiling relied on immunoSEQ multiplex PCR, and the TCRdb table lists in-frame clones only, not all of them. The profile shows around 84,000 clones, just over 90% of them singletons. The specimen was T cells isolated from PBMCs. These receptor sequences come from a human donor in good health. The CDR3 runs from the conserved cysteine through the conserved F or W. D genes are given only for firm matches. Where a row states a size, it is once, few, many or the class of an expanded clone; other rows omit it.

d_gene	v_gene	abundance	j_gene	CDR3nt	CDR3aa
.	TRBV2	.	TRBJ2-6	TGTGCCAGCACCGGGTTGCGGAGCTCTGGGGCCAACGTCCTGACTTTC	CASTGLRSSGANVLTF
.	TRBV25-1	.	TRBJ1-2	TGTGCCAGCAGGGCAGGGGACTATGGCTACACCTTC	CASRAGDYGYTF
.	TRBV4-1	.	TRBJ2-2	TGCGCCAGCAGCCAATTCGTGTTAGTGCGGGACCCCGCAGGGAACACCGGGGAGCTGTTTTTT	CASSQFVLVRDPAGNTGELFF
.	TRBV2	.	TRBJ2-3	TGTGCCGTAAAGACGAAAGCGGGAGATACGCAGTATTTT	CAVKTKAGDTQYF
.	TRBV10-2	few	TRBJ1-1	TGCGCCAGCAGTGTAGGAGGATTTACTGAAGCTTTCTTT	CASSVGGFTEAFF
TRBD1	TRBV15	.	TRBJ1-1	TGTGCCACCAGCAGCTGGGGACAGGGGCCCACTGAAGCTTTCTTT	CATSSWGQGPTEAFF
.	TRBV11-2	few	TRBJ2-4	TGTGCCAGCAGCTTAGGGGCCATTCAGTACTTC	CASSLGAIQYF
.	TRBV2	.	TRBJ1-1	TGTGCCAGCAGTCCAGCCGGGGTGTGGGCTTTCTTT	CASSPAGVWAFF
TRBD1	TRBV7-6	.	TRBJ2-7	TGTGCCAGCAGCTCAGACAGGGGAAGCTCCGAGCAGTACTTC	CASSSDRGSSEQYF
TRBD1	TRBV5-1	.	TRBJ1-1	TGCGCCAGCAGCTTGGATACAGGGGGCGGCCCTGAAGCTTTCTTT	CASSLDTGGGPEAFF
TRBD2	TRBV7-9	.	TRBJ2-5	TGTGCCAGCAGCCTGACGGGACTAGCGGGGGAAGAGACCCAGTACTTC	CASSLTGLAGEETQYF
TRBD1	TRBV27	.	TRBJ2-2	TGTGCCAGCAGAAGACAGGGAACGGCCGGGGAGCTGTTTTTT	CASRRQGTAGELFF
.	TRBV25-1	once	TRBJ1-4	TGTGCCAGCAGTGGAGAAGCCCAAGGAGGAAAACTGTTTTTT	CASSGEAQGGKLFF
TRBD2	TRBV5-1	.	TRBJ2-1	TGCGCCAGCAGCTTCGCTAGCGGGAATTCTAATGAGCAGTTCTTC	CASSFASGNSNEQFF